These T cell receptor beta chains were read from a single sample in a study of T cell responses to AZD1222 COVID-19 vaccine. Profiled with immunoSEQ multiplex PCR; TCRdb holds only in-frame clones, not every one. The repertoire holds some 120,000 clones, with about nine tenths as singletons. This specimen consisted of peripheral blood, obtained 28 days after the second AZD1222 dose. The receptors were sampled from an adult who received the AZD1222 COVID-19 vaccine. The CDR3 runs from the conserved cysteine through the conserved F or W. The D gene is left open where the match is weak. A clone size is listed for some rows: how often the clone was seen (once, few, many), or a class if it is expanded.

D gene	clone size	J gene	V gene	CDR3 length	CDR3 DNA	CDR3 protein
.	.	TRBJ2-7	TRBV28	14	TGTGCCAGCAGTTTTCCTGGTAGCTCCTACGAGCAGTACTTC	CASSFPGSSYEQYF
.	.	TRBJ2-1	TRBV11-2	14	TGTGCCAGCAGCTTAGCCGGGGAGGACAATGAGCAGTTCTTC	CASSLAGEDNEQFF
.	.	TRBJ2-1	TRBV14	13	TGTGCCAGCAGCCAATACAGGGAGGATGAGCAGTTCTTC	CASSQYREDEQFF
TRBD1	.	TRBJ2-7	TRBV12-3/TRBV12-4	13	TGTGCCAGCAGGACAGGGATCTCCTACGAGCAGTACTTC	CASRTGISYEQYF
.	.	TRBJ2-2	TRBV7-7	15	TGTGCTAGCAGCTTAGCCACAGTCGGGGCCGGGGAGCTGTTTTTT	CASSLATVGAGELFF
TRBD2	.	TRBJ2-1	TRBV27	16	TGTGCCAGCAGCCCCCTAGCGGGGGGATCAAACAATGAGCAGTTCTTC	CASSPLAGGSNNEQFF
TRBD1	once	TRBJ1-1	TRBV5-6	15	TGTGCCAGCAGCCGACAGGGGGCTCGGTCCACTGAAGCTTTCTTT	CASSRQGARSTEAFF
.	few	TRBJ1-5	TRBV19	17	TGTGCCAGTAGTGGGCCCGCGTCCCTTCGAGGCAATCAGCCCCAGCATTTT	CASSGPASLRGNQPQHF
.	.	TRBJ2-3	TRBV12-3/TRBV12-4	12	TGTGCCAGCAGTCCGAGCACAGATACGCAGTATTTT	CASSPSTDTQYF
.	.	TRBJ2-7	TRBV28	14	TGTGCCAGCAGTTTAACTGTTAAACAATACGAGCAGTACTTC	CASSLTVKQYEQYF
TRBD1	.	TRBJ2-7	TRBV5-1	14	TGCGCCAGCAGCACTGGGACAGCCGGTCTGGAGCAGTACTTC	CASSTGTAGLEQYF
.	.	TRBJ2-1	TRBV3-1/TRBV3-2	13	TGTGCCAGCAGCCCCGGACTGAACAATGAGCAGTTCTTC	CASSPGLNNEQFF
.	.	TRBJ2-2	TRBV14	13	TGTGCCAGCAGCCCAGGGTACACCGGGGAGCTGTTTTTT	CASSPGYTGELFF
.	.	TRBJ2-6	TRBV18	17	TGTGCCAGCTCACCTAAACCTCCGGGCTCTGGGGCCAACGTCCTGACTTTC	CASSPKPPGSGANVLTF
TRBD2	.	TRBJ2-2	TRBV7-2	14	TGTGCCAGCAGCCCTCCCGGACTAGCCGGGGAGCTGTTTTTT	CASSPPGLAGELFF
.	.	TRBJ1-1	TRBV29-1	13	TGCAGCGTTGAAGATGCTATGAACACTGAAGCTTTCTTT	CSVEDAMNTEAFF
.	.	TRBJ1-2	TRBV5-4	14	TGTGCCAGCAACCCTGAACCGATTTCGGGTGGCTACACCTTC	CASNPEPISGGYTF
TRBD1	.	TRBJ1-2	TRBV6-5	14	TGTGCCAGCAGAATAGGACAGGGGATCTATGGCTACACCTTC	CASRIGQGIYGYTF
.	.	TRBJ1-2	TRBV28	15	TGTGCCAGCAGTTTCCACCCGGGGTCCTTCTATGGCTACACCTTC	CASSFHPGSFYGYTF
.	once	TRBJ2-1	TRBV5-5	16	TGTGCCAGCAGCACCCAGACAGCATCCTCCTACAATGAGCAGTTCTTC	CASSTQTASSYNEQFF
.	few	TRBJ1-2	TRBV5-1	13	TGCGCCAGCAGCTTGGCCGGCGGCGGAGGCTACACCTTC	CASSLAGGGGYTF
.	.	TRBJ1-1	TRBV11-1	13	TGTGCCAGCAGCTTTGACGGGAACACTGAAGCTTTCTTT	CASSFDGNTEAFF
TRBD2	.	TRBJ2-4	TRBV5-3	17	TGTGCCAGAAGCTTGTCGACTAGCGGACTAGCCAAAAACATTCAGTACTTC	CARSLSTSGLAKNIQYF
.	once	TRBJ1-1	TRBV19	15	TGTGCCAGTAGTATCTTGGCCAGCTTGAACACTGAAGCTTTCTTT	CASSILASLNTEAFF
TRBD1	.	TRBJ2-7	TRBV2	14	TGTGCCAGCATGGGGGGACAGGGGTCCTACGAGCAGTACTTC	CASMGGQGSYEQYF
.	.	TRBJ1-1	TRBV9	13	TGTGCCGCCAGGCGGGTAGAGGACACTGAAGCTTTCTTT	CAARRVEDTEAFF
.	.	TRBJ1-2	TRBV11-2	16	TGTGCCAGCACCCAATCAGGCACCACCGTGGACTATGGCTACACCTTC	CASTQSGTTVDYGYTF
.	.	TRBJ2-1	TRBV18	17	TGTGCCAGCTCACCCATTAGTTTGTATGACGGGGGAAATGAGCAGTTCTTC	CASSPISLYDGGNEQFF
.	.	TRBJ2-6	TRBV5-5	15	TGTGCCAGCAGCTTGGAAGCATCTGGGGCCAACGTCCTGACTTTC	CASSLEASGANVLTF
.	once	TRBJ1-2	TRBV2	14	TGTGCCAGCAGTGAATTTGGTCAGGGGAGGGGCTACACCTTC	CASSEFGQGRGYTF
TRBD1	.	TRBJ1-1	TRBV2	15	TGTGCCAGCAGTGAATTTGGGACAGGGGGGACTGAAGCTTTCTTT	CASSEFGTGGTEAFF
TRBD2	.	TRBJ2-7	TRBV15	14	TGTGCCACCAGCAGCCTAGCGGGAAAATACGAGCAGTACTTC	CATSSLAGKYEQYF
TRBD2	once	TRBJ2-5	TRBV14	18	TGTGCCAGCAGCCAAGAAGGACTAGCGGGAGCTGCTGGAGAGACCCAGTACTTC	CASSQEGLAGAAGETQYF
.	.	TRBJ1-5	TRBV2	16	TGTGCCAGCAGTGATAGGTCAGGAACTATGAATCAGCCCCAGCATTTT	CASSDRSGTMNQPQHF
.	once	TRBJ2-2	TRBV5-4	15	TGTGCCAGCAGCTTGGCCGGGGTGAACACCGGGGAGCTGTTTTTT	CASSLAGVNTGELFF
TRBD1	.	TRBJ2-7	TRBV14	13	TGTGCCAGCAGCCACACAGGGGGCGGAGAGCAGTACTTC	CASSHTGGGEQYF
.	.	TRBJ2-7	TRBV3-1/TRBV3-2	17	TGTGCCAGCAGCCAAGATTCTTATGAGACAGAGATTCGCGAGCAGTACTTC	CASSQDSYETEIREQYF
TRBD1	few	TRBJ1-4	TRBV18	16	TGTGCCAGCTCACGACAGGGAGTTACAACTAATGAAAAACTGTTTTTT	CASSRQGVTTNEKLFF
.	.	TRBJ2-7	TRBV5-1	14	TGCGCCAGCAGCCTGGACAGAACCAGCGACGAGCAGTACTTC	CASSLDRTSDEQYF
TRBD2	.	TRBJ2-5	TRBV19	14	TGTGCCAGTAGTATAGGGGGGGGACAAGAGACCCAGTACTTC	CASSIGGGQETQYF
TRBD1	.	TRBJ2-7	TRBV11-2	15	TGTGCCAGCAGCTTCTCCGGGACAGCCTCCTACGAGCAGTACTTC	CASSFSGTASYEQYF
.	.	TRBJ1-2	TRBV6-5	12	TGTGCCAGCTTCAAAGGACCCTATGGCTACACCTTC	CASFKGPYGYTF
.	.	TRBJ2-6	TRBV5-1	16	TGCGCCAGCAGCTTGGGGACACAGGCTGGGGCCAACGTCCTGACTTTC	CASSLGTQAGANVLTF
.	.	TRBJ1-1	TRBV5-1	16	TGCGCCAGCAGCTTGGTAACAGGGCTCCGGGACACTGAAGCTTTCTTT	CASSLVTGLRDTEAFF
TRBD2	.	TRBJ2-1	TRBV5-1	18	TGCGCCAGCAGCCTCCAGCATCCGACTAGCGGCCCCTACAATGAGCAGTTCTTC	CASSLQHPTSGPYNEQFF
TRBD1	.	TRBJ2-4	TRBV3-1/TRBV3-2	13	TGTGCCAGCAGTGACAGGGGCAAAAACATTCAGTACTTC	CASSDRGKNIQYF
.	.	TRBJ2-3	TRBV18	12	TGTGCCAGCTCACCACCCACAGATACGCAGTATTTT	CASSPPTDTQYF
.	.	TRBJ2-3	TRBV11-3	13	TGTGCCAGCAGCCTAGAAGCAGGCGATACGCAGTATTTT	CASSLEAGDTQYF
.	.	TRBJ2-2	TRBV19	12	TGTGCCAGTAGAGGGAGCACCGGGGAGCTGTTTTTT	CASRGSTGELFF
.	.	TRBJ2-7	TRBV2	16	TGTGCCAGCAGTGAAGCGAGCAGGGACCCCTCCTACGAGCAGTACTTC	CASSEASRDPSYEQYF
.	.	TRBJ1-5	TRBV15	17	TGTGCCACCAGCACGAGGTGGAGCGGCAGGGATAGACAGCCCCAGCATTTT	CATSTRWSGRDRQPQHF
TRBD1	.	TRBJ1-6	TRBV27	14	TGTGCCAGCAGTTTTGGACAGGGTGGCTCACCCCTCCACTTT	CASSFGQGGSPLHF
.	.	TRBJ1-2	TRBV28	15	TGTGCCAGCAGTTTGCCCAGCCCGGGTCAACGAGGCTACACCTTC	CASSLPSPGQRGYTF
TRBD2	.	TRBJ2-3	TRBV2	14	TGTGCCAGCAGAGCGGGGGTTGGGAAAGATACGCAGTATTTT	CASRAGVGKDTQYF
.	.	TRBJ1-1	TRBV2	13	TGTGCCAGCAGCGCAGACAGTAACACTGAAGCTTTCTTT	CASSADSNTEAFF
TRBD1	.	TRBJ1-3	TRBV7-8	17	TGTGCCAGCAGTTTAAACAGGGGAACCCGTTCTGGAAACACCATATATTTT	CASSLNRGTRSGNTIYF
.	.	TRBJ1-2	TRBV4-1	14	TGCGCCAGCAGCCAAGTGTCAGGAAACTATGGCTACACCTTC	CASSQVSGNYGYTF
.	.	TRBJ2-2	TRBV7-2	15	TGTGCCAGCAGCCCATGGGGCGGTAACACCGGGGAGCTGTTTTTT	CASSPWGGNTGELFF